This is a list of T cell receptor beta chains from one sample in a study of cytomegalovirus exposure and HLA in healthy donors. Profiling relied on immunoSEQ multiplex PCR, and the TCRdb table lists in-frame clones only, not all of them. The sample lists 200,000 to 250,000 clones, approximately 90% occurring once. The material sequenced was PBMCs. These receptors originate from a woman aged 18-29 years in good health and CMV-seronegative. CDR3s include the opening cysteine and the closing phenylalanine or tryptophan. D genes are given only for firm matches. Clone sizes are given selectively: once, few, many, or a class where the clone is expanded.

d_gene	v_gene	abundance	j_gene	CDR3nt	CDR3aa
TRBD1	TRBV5-6	-	TRBJ1-4	TGTGCCAGCAGCTTGGCCCAGGGGGCGACTAATGAAAAACTGTTTTTT	CASSLAQGATNEKLFF
-	TRBV10-2	-	TRBJ2-7	TGCGCCAGCAGTGAGTCGGTTGGGGGGTACTACGAGCAGTACTTC	CASSESVGGYYEQYF
TRBD1	TRBV7-9	-	TRBJ2-1	TGTGCCAGCATACCGGGACAGGGGGTCAATGAGCAGTTCTTC	CASIPGQGVNEQFF
-	TRBV6-5	-	TRBJ1-6	TGTGCCAGCAGTAGAAACACAGGGAGGGAATCACCCCTCCACTTT	CASSRNTGRESPLHF
TRBD1	TRBV7-2	-	TRBJ2-1	TGTGCCAGCAGCTTGGACAGGGGAACTTACAATGAGCAGTTCTTC	CASSLDRGTYNEQFF
-	TRBV27	-	TRBJ1-2	TGTGCCAGCACCGCAGACAGGTCCCTCTATGGCTACACCTTC	CASTADRSLYGYTF
-	TRBV4-3	once	TRBJ2-3	TGCGCCAGCAGCCTTCGCCCCGGTGGAGTCGCAGATACGCAGTATTTT	CASSLRPGGVADTQYF
TRBD2	TRBV6-5	-	TRBJ2-7	TGTGCCAGCAGTTACGGCGGGAGTACCTACGAGCAGTACTTC	CASSYGGSTYEQYF
-	TRBV28	-	TRBJ1-6	TGTGCCAGCAGCCCCGAGTTTTTGGGCCGGTCACCCCTCCACTTT	CASSPEFLGRSPLHF
-	TRBV11-2	-	TRBJ1-2	TGTGCCAGCAGTAATTCACAGGGATCGTATGGCTACACCTTC	CASSNSQGSYGYTF
TRBD1	TRBV2	-	TRBJ1-2	TGTGCCAGCAGCCGGGACAGGGGTAATGGCTACACCTTC	CASSRDRGNGYTF
-	TRBV10-1	-	TRBJ1-1	TGCGCCAGCCGCTACAGTCTGAACACTGAAGCTTTCTTT	CASRYSLNTEAFF
-	TRBV27	-	TRBJ2-2	TGTGCCAGCAAACCACAGGGTGTAAGGAACACCGGGGAGCTGTTTTTT	CASKPQGVRNTGELFF
TRBD1	TRBV14	-	TRBJ2-5	TGTGCCAGCAGCCAAGACTTGGGACAGTCTCAAGAGACCCAGTACTTC	CASSQDLGQSQETQYF
-	TRBV4-1	-	TRBJ1-1	TGCGCCAGCAGCACCACAGCGGGAGGGGTCACTGAAGCTTTCTTT	CASSTTAGGVTEAFF
TRBD1	TRBV10-1	-	TRBJ2-2	TGCGCCAGCAGTGAGCCTACCGAATTGACAGGGAGCACCGGGGAGCTGTTTTTT	CASSEPTELTGSTGELFF
-	TRBV5-1	few	TRBJ2-7	TGCGCCAGCAGCTTGGTTCCAGGGGCTTCCTACGAGCAGTACTTC	CASSLVPGASYEQYF
-	TRBV6-5	once	TRBJ2-4	TGTGCCAGCAGTTACCGAGGCGCGCATCAGTACTTC	CASSYRGAHQYF
TRBD2	TRBV4-3	-	TRBJ2-7	TGCGCCAGCAGCCAGGGACTAGCGGACAGGAGCTCCTACGAGCAGTACTTC	CASSQGLADRSSYEQYF
-	TRBV7-2	-	TRBJ2-5	TGTGCCACCTCAACTTCAGGGCAGTTTCAAGAGACCCAGTACTTC	CATSTSGQFQETQYF
TRBD1	TRBV5-6	-	TRBJ2-1	TGTGCCAGCAGCTTAGGACAGGGCTCCTACAATGAGCAGTTCTTC	CASSLGQGSYNEQFF
-	TRBV4-3	-	TRBJ2-7	TGCGCCAGCAGCCAAGAGGGGGCCGGAGCGGTCCTGTACTTC	CASSQEGAGAVLYF
-	TRBV7-9	-	TRBJ1-4	TGTGCCAGCAGCTTAGCGGCGACAGGAGCAACTAATGAAAAACTGTTTTTT	CASSLAATGATNEKLFF
-	TRBV6-5	once	TRBJ2-7	TGTGCCAGCAGTCCCCTACGGTCCTTCGGGGAGCAGTACTTC	CASSPLRSFGEQYF
TRBD1	TRBV5-1	-	TRBJ2-6	TGCGCCAGCAGCTTGGTATTCTGGACAGGGGGCTCTGGGGCCAACGTCCTGACTTTC	CASSLVFWTGGSGANVLTF
-	TRBV5-1	-	TRBJ1-2	TGCGCCAGCAGCTCGCACGAGCAGGGTGGCTACACCTTC	CASSSHEQGGYTF
-	TRBV6-6	-	TRBJ1-5	TGTGCCAGCAGTTACTTAGATTCTAGCAATCAGCCCCAGCATTTT	CASSYLDSSNQPQHF
TRBD1	TRBV29-1	few	TRBJ1-1	TGCAGCGTTCACTTGACAGGGGCGAACACTGAAGCTTTCTTT	CSVHLTGANTEAFF
-	TRBV11-2	-	TRBJ2-1	TGTGCCAGCAGCTTACCCCTCAATGAGCAGTTCTTC	CASSLPLNEQFF
TRBD1	TRBV19	-	TRBJ1-1	TGTGCCAGTAGTATCGGGACAGGGACGAACACTGAAGCTTTCTTT	CASSIGTGTNTEAFF
TRBD2	TRBV29-1	-	TRBJ2-3	TGCAGCGTTGTGGGGGGGGAGCGGTTCACAGATACGCAGTATTTT	CSVVGGERFTDTQYF
-	TRBV7-2	-	TRBJ2-7	TGTGCCAGCAGCTTAGCATTCGGGGAGCAGTACTTC	CASSLAFGEQYF
-	TRBV15	-	TRBJ2-7	TGTGCCACCAGCACTCACCGAGACAGGCCACAGTTCTACGAGCAGTACTTC	CATSTHRDRPQFYEQYF
-	TRBV5-5	-	TRBJ2-7	TGTGCCAGCAGCCAGAGGTTAGGAACCTACGAGCAGTACTTC	CASSQRLGTYEQYF
-	TRBV27	-	TRBJ1-2	TGTGCCAGCAGTTCGAGAAACTATGGCTACACCTTC	CASSSRNYGYTF
TRBD1	TRBV7-9	-	TRBJ1-1	TGTGCCAGCAGCCCTCGGGGACAGGGGGCGTTGAACACTGAAGCTTTCTTT	CASSPRGQGALNTEAFF
TRBD1	TRBV6-5	-	TRBJ2-7	TGTGCCAGCAGTTACTCGCTCGGGACAGCCTACGAGCAGTACTTC	CASSYSLGTAYEQYF
-	TRBV25-1	-	TRBJ1-2	TGTGCCAGCAGTGAATGGGGGGGCCATGGCTACACCTTC	CASSEWGGHGYTF
-	TRBV6-5	-	TRBJ2-3	TGTGCCAGCAGGAGGGTCCCGGGCACAGATACGCAGTATTTT	CASRRVPGTDTQYF
TRBD2	TRBV10-2	-	TRBJ2-5	TGCGCCAGCAAAACTAGCGGGGGGGTGCTCGAGACCCAGTACTTC	CASKTSGGVLETQYF
TRBD2	TRBV10-3	-	TRBJ2-1	TGTGCCATCAGTGAGCCCGGCGTCGGGGGGGTCCATGAGCAGTTCTTC	CAISEPGVGGVHEQFF
-	TRBV6-1	few	TRBJ1-5	TGTGCCACAGAGGGGGGGGCTAGCAATCAGCCCCAGCATTTT	CATEGGASNQPQHF
TRBD1	TRBV11-3	-	TRBJ2-1	TGTGCCAGCAGCTTAGGGACAGGAGGCATCTACAATGAGCAGTTCTTC	CASSLGTGGIYNEQFF
TRBD1	TRBV5-1	-	TRBJ2-5	TGCGCCAGCAGCTGGGGAACAGGGGGGATGTACCAAGAGACCCAGTACTTC	CASSWGTGGMYQETQYF
-	TRBV5-1	-	TRBJ2-7	TGCGCCAGCAGCTTGGCTCTAGCCGGCTACGAGCAGTACTTC	CASSLALAGYEQYF
TRBD1	TRBV4-3	-	TRBJ2-5	TGCGCCAGCAGCCAGAATGGTAGGGGGCGAAGGGAGACCCAGTACTTC	CASSQNGRGRRETQYF
-	TRBV20-1	-	TRBJ2-7	TGCAGTGTGGTCAGGGGTTACGAGCAGTACTTC	CSVVRGYEQYF
-	TRBV6-1	-	TRBJ1-5	TGTGCCAGCCGACTCCAGGGTCATCAGCCCCAGCATTTT	CASRLQGHQPQHF
TRBD1	TRBV29-1	-	TRBJ2-7	TGCAGCGTTGAGGCGGGACAGGGGGCCGGCGAGCAGTACTTC	CSVEAGQGAGEQYF
-	TRBV15	once	TRBJ1-1	TGTGCCACCAGCAGCAGGGTCGCTGAAGCTTTCTTT	CATSSRVAEAFF
TRBD2	TRBV7-2	-	TRBJ2-2	TGTGCCGCGGGGAGGGCAGCCGGGGAGCTGTTTTTT	CAAGRAAGELFF
-	TRBV5-4	-	TRBJ2-1	TGTGCCAGCAGCCTAAACAACTTAGCCAATGAGCAGTTCTTC	CASSLNNLANEQFF